The rows below give T cell receptor beta chains drawn from one sample of a study of T cell responses to AZD1222 COVID-19 vaccine. Here immunoSEQ multiplex PCR was the method, and the copy in TCRdb shows in-frame clones only, minus some. The repertoire holds around 70,000 clones, with approximately 90% as singletons. The specimen comprised peripheral blood, sampled 28 days after the second AZD1222 dose. The receptors were sampled from an adult who received the AZD1222 COVID-19 vaccine. Both conserved end residues are part of each CDR3. The D gene is left open where the match is weak. Where a row states a size, it is once, few, many or the class of an expanded clone; other rows omit it.

TRBV19	TRBJ1-1	-	-	TGTGCCAGTAACACGTGGTCGGACACTGAAGCTTTCTTT	CASNTWSDTEAFF
TRBV6-5	TRBJ1-1	-	-	TGTGCCAGCAGTTCCCCCGGGCCGCGGTGGACTTTCTTT	CASSSPGPRWTFF
TRBV2	TRBJ1-6	few	-	TGTGCCAGCAGTGAAGCGCGAGATTCACCCCTCCACTTT	CASSEARDSPLHF
TRBV18	TRBJ2-5	-	TRBD1	TGTGCCAGCTCCCTCAGGGGGCGGGACGAGACCCAGTACTTC	CASSLRGRDETQYF
TRBV5-1	TRBJ2-7	-	TRBD2	TGCGCCAGCAGCTTGGCCGGTCTAGCGGGAGACCAACACGAGCAGTACTTC	CASSLAGLAGDQHEQYF
TRBV9	TRBJ2-1	-	TRBD1	TGTGCCAGCAGCGTCCAGGGGGCCGAATACAATGAGCAGTTCTTC	CASSVQGAEYNEQFF
TRBV20-1	TRBJ2-1	-	TRBD2	TGCAGTGCTAGTCCTAGCGGGAGGGCCAATGAGCAGTTCTTC	CSASPSGRANEQFF
TRBV13	TRBJ2-5	-	-	TGTGCCAGCAGCTTAGAAACGGGAGCCGCCATCCTTCGAGAGACCCAGTACTTC	CASSLETGAAILRETQYF
TRBV9	TRBJ2-1	once	-	TGTGCCAGCAGCGTAGCGATAGGGGCCTACAATGAGCAGTTCTTC	CASSVAIGAYNEQFF
TRBV18	TRBJ1-2	-	TRBD1	TGTGCCAGCTCGCCGACAGGGGTCTCAATCTGGGGCTACACCTTC	CASSPTGVSIWGYTF
TRBV13	TRBJ2-7	-	-	TGTGCCAGCAGCTTAGGGACAGTTCCCTACGAGCAGTACTTC	CASSLGTVPYEQYF
TRBV12-3/TRBV12-4	TRBJ1-1	-	TRBD1	TGTGCCAGCAGCCCCAGGGGGTACACTGAAGCTTTCTTT	CASSPRGYTEAFF
TRBV6-5	TRBJ1-1	once	-	TGTGCCAGCAGTTGGGTGGGGGGGAGAACTGAAGCTTTCTTT	CASSWVGGRTEAFF
TRBV28	TRBJ2-1	-	TRBD2	TGTGCCAGCAGTTTATTGACTAGCGGCACCAACAATGAGCAGTTCTTC	CASSLLTSGTNNEQFF
TRBV15	TRBJ2-7	-	TRBD2	TGTGCCACCAGCAGAGATCGGATTGGGTCTAGCGGGAGCTACGAGCAGTACTTC	CATSRDRIGSSGSYEQYF
TRBV11-2	TRBJ2-1	-	TRBD2	TGTGCCAGCAGCCCGGGGCGGCTAGCGGGAAGATTCAATGAGCAGTTCTTC	CASSPGRLAGRFNEQFF
TRBV6-5	TRBJ2-7	-	TRBD1	TGTGCCAGCAGATCCCCGGGACAGGGTTACGAGCAGTACTTC	CASRSPGQGYEQYF
TRBV19	TRBJ2-5	-	TRBD1	TGTGCCAGTAGAGACAGGGGGCGAGAGACCCAGTACTTC	CASRDRGRETQYF
TRBV3-1/TRBV3-2	TRBJ2-3	-	TRBD2	TGTGCCAGCAGCCAAGGGTTAGCGGGAGGGCTCGGTGGAGCAGATACGCAGTATTTT	CASSQGLAGGLGGADTQYF
TRBV6-1	TRBJ1-4	-	-	TGTGCCAGCAGTGAAGTATACAGGCTTGCAACTAATGAAAAACTGTTTTTT	CASSEVYRLATNEKLFF
TRBV7-9	TRBJ1-1	-	-	TGTGCCAGCAGCCGACAGCCCTTCATGAACACTGAAGCTTTCTTT	CASSRQPFMNTEAFF
TRBV10-1	TRBJ2-3	few	TRBD2	TGCGCCAGCGGGGGGGGAGGCACAGATACGCAGTATTTT	CASGGGGTDTQYF
TRBV29-1	TRBJ2-2	-	TRBD2	TGCAGCGTCGCAACTAGCGGGAGGCCTAACACCGGGGAGCTGTTTTTT	CSVATSGRPNTGELFF
TRBV6-5	TRBJ1-1	-	-	TGTGCCCACAAGCCGGGGGACACTGAAGCTTTCTTT	CAHKPGDTEAFF
TRBV7-9	TRBJ2-5	-	-	TGTGCCAGCAGCCTCTCTATTGGGGCTGGAGTAGAGACCCAGTACTTC	CASSLSIGAGVETQYF
TRBV21-1	TRBJ2-7	-	-	TGTGCCAGCAGCAAGAGACTAGCGGGAGGGCCGGACGAGCAGTACTTC	CASSKRLAGGPDEQYF
TRBV30	TRBJ2-7	-	TRBD1	TGTGCCTGGAGTCCGGGACAGGGGGCCTACGAGCAGTACTTC	CAWSPGQGAYEQYF
TRBV6-2/TRBV6-3	TRBJ2-1	-	-	TGTGCCAGCACCCCGGGACTCCAATGGGGTGAGCAGTTCTTC	CASTPGLQWGEQFF